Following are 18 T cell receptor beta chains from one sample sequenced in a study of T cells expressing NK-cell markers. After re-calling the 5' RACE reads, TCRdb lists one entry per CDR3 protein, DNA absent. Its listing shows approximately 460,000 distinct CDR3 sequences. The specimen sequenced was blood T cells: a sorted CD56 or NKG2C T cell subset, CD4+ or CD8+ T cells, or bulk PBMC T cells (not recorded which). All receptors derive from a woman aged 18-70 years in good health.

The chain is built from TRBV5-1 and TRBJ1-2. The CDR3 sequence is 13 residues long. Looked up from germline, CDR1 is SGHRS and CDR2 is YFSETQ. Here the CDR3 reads CASSSDDTYGYTF. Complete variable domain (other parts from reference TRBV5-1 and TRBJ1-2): KAGVTQTPRYLIKTRGQQVTLSCSPISGHRSVSWYQQTPGQGLQFLFEYFSETQRNKGNFPGRFSGRQFSNSRSEMNVSTLELGDSALYLCASSSDDTYGYTFGSGTRLTVV.

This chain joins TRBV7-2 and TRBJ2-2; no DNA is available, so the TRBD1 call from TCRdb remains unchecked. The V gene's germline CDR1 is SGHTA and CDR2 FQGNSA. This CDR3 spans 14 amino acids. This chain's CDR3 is CASSPRRPTGELFF.

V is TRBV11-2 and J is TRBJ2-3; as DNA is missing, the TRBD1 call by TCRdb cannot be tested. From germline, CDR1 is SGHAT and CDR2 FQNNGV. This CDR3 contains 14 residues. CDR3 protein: CASSAPRHTDTQYF.

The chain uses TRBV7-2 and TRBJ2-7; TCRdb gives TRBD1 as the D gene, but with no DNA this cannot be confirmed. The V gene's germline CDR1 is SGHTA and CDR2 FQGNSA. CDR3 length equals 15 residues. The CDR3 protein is CASTVVEPLTYEQYF.

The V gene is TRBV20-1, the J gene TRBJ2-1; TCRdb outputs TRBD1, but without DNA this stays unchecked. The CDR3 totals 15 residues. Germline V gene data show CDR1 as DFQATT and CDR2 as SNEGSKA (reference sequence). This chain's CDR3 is CSVADISRASNEQFF.

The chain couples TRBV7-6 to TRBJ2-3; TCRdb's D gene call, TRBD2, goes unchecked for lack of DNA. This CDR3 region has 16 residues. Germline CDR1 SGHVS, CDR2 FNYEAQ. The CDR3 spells CASSLARLAGADTQYF.

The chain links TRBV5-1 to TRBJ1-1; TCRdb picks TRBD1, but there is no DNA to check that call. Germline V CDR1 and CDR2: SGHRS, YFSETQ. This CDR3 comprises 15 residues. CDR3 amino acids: CASRDTGGMDTEAFF.

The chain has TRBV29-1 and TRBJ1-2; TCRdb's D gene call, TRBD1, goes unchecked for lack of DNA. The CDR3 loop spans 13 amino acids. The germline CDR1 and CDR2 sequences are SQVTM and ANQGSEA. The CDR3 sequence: CSATGGSDYGYTF.

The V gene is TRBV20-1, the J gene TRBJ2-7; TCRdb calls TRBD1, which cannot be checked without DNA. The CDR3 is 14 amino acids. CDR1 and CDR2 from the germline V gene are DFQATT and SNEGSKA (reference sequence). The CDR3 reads CSARDPSGGDEQYF.

CDR3: CASSFDRVDGTGELFF. The gene calls are TRBV12-3 or TRBV12-4 and TRBJ2-2; checking the TCRdb D call of TRBD1 is not possible without DNA. The CDR3 runs 16 residues.

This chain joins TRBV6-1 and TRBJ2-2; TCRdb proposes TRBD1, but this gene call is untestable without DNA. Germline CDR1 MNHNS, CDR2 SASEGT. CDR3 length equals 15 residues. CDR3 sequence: CASCTGTTFTGELFF.

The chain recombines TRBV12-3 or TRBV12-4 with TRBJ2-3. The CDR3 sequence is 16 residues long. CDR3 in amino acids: CASSLARNTGADTQYF.

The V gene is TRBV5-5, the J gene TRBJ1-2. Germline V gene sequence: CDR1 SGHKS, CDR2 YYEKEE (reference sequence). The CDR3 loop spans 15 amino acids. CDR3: CASSLSWDPSLSYTF.

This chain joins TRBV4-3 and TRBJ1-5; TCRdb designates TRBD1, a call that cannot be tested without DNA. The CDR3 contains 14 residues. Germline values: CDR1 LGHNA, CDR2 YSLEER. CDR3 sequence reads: CASSQEPPPSPQHF.

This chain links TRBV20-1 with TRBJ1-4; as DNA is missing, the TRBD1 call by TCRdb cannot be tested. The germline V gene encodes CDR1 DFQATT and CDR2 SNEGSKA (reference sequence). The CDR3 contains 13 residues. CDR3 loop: CSASQGGDEKLFF.

CDR3: CASTGTSGLYEQYF. This chain joins TRBV7-9 and TRBJ2-7; the D call from TCRdb, TRBD2, cannot be confirmed without DNA. The CDR3 has 14 residues. The germline gives CDR1 SEHNR, CDR2 FQNEAQ (reference sequence).

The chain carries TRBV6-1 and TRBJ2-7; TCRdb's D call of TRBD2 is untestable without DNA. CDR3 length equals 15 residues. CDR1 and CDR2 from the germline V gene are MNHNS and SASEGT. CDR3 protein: CASRVRTSGTYEQYF.

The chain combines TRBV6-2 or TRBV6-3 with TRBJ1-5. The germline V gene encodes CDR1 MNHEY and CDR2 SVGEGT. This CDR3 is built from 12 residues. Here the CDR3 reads CASSLQFGPQHF.